This T cell receptor beta chain was captured by sequencing in a study of blood T cell repertoires in COVID-19. Turning to the study itself: Specimens from acute and convalescent COVID-19 originated in the United States, Italy and Spain. T cells, B-cell-depleted T cells, or PBMCs provided the cDNA or gDNA that served as material.

Under the authors' procedure: Quantification of nucleated cells was approximated via reference gene primer amplification. Generated by immunoSEQ multiplex PCR, the TCRdb table keeps only in-frame clones and is missing some. D and trimming come from the DNA, and the V and J calls and clone size come from that table. Among under 150,000 clones listed, about 85% were seen once. The V end lost 8 bases, the J end lost 6 bases, and 13 bases lay between the germline ends. The CDR3 loop spans 12 amino acids. The specimen sequenced was peripheral blood. The chain links TRBV12-3 or TRBV12-4 to TRBJ1-1; D not resolved. The origin of this receptor is a man aged 45-65 years with acute or convalescent COVID-19. The CDR3 sequence: CASGLRKAEAFF. The CDR3 DNA reads TGTGCCAGCGGGCTACGGAAGGCTGAAGCTTTCTTT.